This T cell receptor beta chain was identified in a study of untreated major depressive disorder. Study-level findings and limits: TRBV05-01 (Vbeta 5.1) usage was higher in CD4+ T cells of depressed patients than controls.

Comment on this clone: The antigen is unknown.

Patients had DSM-IV major depressive disorder with a Hamilton Depression score of at least 18. Magnetic negative selection enriched CD4+ T cells from thawed PBMCs. CD4+ T cell purity was typically 85% to 95%. Method: immunoSEQ multiplex PCR; TCRdb's copy keeps in-frame clones and lacks some. Altogether under 15,000 clones are present, 80% to 95% being singletons, with the ten largest covering approximately 0.82%. V was shortened by 6 bases and J by 0 bases, with 9 bases between the two germline ends. This CDR3 is 15 amino acids long. Germline CDR1 reads SNHLY; CDR2 reads FYNNEI. The V call is TRBV2, the J call TRBJ1-6; D uncertain. Sequenced input: CD4+ T cells from PBMCs. This clonotype originated in a man aged 25 to 40 with major depressive disorder. The CDR3 DNA is TGTGCCAGCAGGCCACTGGGCTCCTATAATTCACCCCTCCACTTT. The encoded protein is CASRPLGSYNSPLHF.